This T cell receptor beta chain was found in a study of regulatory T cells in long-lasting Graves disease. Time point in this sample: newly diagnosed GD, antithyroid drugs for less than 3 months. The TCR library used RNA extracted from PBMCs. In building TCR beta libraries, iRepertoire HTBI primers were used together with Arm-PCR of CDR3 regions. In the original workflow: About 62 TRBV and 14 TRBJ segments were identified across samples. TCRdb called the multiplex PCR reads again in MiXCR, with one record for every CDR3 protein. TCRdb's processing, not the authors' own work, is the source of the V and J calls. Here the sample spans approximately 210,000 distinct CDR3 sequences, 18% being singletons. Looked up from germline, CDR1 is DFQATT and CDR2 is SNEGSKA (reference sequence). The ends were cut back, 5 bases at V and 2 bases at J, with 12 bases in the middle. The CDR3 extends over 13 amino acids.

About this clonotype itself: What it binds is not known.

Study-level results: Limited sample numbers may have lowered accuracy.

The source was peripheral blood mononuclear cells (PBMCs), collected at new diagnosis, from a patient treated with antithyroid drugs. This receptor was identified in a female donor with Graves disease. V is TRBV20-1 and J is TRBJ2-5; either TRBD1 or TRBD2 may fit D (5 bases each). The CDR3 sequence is CSAPLEGQETQYF. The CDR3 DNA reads TGCAGTGCTCCGCTCGAGGGGCAAGAGACCCAGTACTTC.